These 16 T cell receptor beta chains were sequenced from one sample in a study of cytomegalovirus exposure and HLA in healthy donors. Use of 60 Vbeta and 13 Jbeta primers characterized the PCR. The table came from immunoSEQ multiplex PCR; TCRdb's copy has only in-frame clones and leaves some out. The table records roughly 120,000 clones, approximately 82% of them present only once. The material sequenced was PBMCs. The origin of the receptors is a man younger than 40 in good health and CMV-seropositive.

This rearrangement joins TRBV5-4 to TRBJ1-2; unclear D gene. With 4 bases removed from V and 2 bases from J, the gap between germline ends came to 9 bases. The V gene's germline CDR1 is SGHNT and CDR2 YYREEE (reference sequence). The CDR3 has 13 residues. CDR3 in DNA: TGTGCCAGCAGCCCCGGACTCAACTATGGCTACACCTTC. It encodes CASSPGLNYGYTF.

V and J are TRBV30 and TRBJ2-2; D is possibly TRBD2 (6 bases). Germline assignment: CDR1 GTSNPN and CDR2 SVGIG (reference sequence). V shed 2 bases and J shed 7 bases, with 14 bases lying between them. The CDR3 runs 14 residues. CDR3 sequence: CAWSPRESNGELFF. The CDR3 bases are TGTGCCTGGAGTCCCCGGGAGTCGAACGGGGAGCTGTTTTTT.

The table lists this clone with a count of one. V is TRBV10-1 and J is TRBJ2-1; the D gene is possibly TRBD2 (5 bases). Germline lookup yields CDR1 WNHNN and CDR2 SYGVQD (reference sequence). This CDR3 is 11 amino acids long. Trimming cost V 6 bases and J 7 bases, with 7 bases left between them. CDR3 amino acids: CASSRGNEQFF. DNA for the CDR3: TGCGCCAGCAGCCGCGGGAATGAGCAGTTCTTC.

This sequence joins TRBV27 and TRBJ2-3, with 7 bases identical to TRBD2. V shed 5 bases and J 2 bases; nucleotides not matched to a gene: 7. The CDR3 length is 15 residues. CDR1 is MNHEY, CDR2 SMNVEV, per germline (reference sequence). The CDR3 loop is CASSLRDYDTDTQYF. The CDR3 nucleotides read TGTGCCAGCAGTCTCCGGGACTACGACACAGATACGCAGTATTTT.

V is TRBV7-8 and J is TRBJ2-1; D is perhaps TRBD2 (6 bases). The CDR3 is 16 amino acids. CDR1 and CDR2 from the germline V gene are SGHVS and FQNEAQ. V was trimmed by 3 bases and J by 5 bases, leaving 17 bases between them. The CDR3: CASSFYQASANNEQFF. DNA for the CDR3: TGTGCCAGCAGCTTCTACCAAGCTAGCGCCAACAATGAGCAGTTCTTC.

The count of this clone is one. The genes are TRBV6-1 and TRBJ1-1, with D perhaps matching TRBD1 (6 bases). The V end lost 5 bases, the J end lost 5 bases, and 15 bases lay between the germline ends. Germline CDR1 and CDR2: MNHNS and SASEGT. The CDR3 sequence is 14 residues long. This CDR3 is CASSTTGSLTEAFF. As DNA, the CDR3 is TGTGCCAGCAGTACAACAGGGTCTTTGACTGAAGCTTTCTTT.

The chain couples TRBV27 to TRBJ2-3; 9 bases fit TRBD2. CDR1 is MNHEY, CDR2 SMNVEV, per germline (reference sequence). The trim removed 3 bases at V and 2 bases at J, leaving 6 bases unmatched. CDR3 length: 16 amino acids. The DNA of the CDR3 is TGTGCCAGCAGTTTGTCTAGCGGGGAATTCACAGATACGCAGTATTTT. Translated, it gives CASSLSSGEFTDTQYF.

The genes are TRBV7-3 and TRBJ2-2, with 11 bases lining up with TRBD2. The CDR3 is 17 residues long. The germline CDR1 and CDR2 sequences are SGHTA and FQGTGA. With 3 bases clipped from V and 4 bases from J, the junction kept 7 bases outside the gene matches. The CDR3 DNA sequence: TGTGCCAGCAGCTTGGGTAGCGGGGGGGCACGCACCGGGGAGCTGTTTTTT. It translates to CASSLGSGGARTGELFF.

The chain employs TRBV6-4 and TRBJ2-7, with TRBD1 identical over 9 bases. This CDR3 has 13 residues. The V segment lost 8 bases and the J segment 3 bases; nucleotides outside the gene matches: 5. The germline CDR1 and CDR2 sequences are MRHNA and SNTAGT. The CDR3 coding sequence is TGTGCCAGCGGTGGACAGGGGAGCTACGAGCAGTACGTC. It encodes CASGGQGSYEQYV.

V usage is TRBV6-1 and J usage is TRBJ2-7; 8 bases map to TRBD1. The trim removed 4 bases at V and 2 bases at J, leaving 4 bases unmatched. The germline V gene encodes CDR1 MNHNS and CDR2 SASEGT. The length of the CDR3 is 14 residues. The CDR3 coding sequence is TGTGCCAGCAGTGTTCGGACAGGGACCTACGAGCAGTACGTC. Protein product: CASSVRTGTYEQYV.

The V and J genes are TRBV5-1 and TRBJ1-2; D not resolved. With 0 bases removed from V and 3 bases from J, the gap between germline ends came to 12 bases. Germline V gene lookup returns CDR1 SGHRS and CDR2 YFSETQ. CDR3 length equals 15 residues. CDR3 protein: CASSLGGARDYGYTF. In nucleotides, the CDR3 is TGCGCCAGCAGCTTGGGAGGAGCCCGGGACTATGGCTACACCTTC.

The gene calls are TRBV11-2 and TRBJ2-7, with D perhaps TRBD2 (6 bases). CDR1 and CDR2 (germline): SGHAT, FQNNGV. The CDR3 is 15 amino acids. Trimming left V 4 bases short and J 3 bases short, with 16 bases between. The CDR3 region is CASSSRPRGIYEQYV. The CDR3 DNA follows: TGTGCCAGCAGCTCAAGGCCACGGGGGATCTACGAGCAGTACGTC.

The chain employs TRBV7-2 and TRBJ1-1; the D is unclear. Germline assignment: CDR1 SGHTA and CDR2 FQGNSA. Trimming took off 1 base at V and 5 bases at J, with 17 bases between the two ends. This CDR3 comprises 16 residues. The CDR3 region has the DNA TGTGCCAGCAGCTTAGTGCAGCTATCACCGGGGACTGAAGCTTTCTTT. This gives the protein CASSLVQLSPGTEAFF.

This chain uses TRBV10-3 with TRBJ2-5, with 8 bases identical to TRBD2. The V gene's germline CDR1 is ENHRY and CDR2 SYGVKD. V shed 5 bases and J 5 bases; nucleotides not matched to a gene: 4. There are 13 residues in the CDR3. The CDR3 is CAISRSGVETQYF. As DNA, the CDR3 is TGTGCCATCAGTCGTAGCGGGGTCGAGACCCAGTACTTC.

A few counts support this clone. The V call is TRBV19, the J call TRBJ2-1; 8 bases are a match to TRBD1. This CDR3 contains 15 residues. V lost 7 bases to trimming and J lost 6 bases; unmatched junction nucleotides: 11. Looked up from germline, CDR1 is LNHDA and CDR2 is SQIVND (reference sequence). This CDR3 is CASILTGTGVNEQFF. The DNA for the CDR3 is TGTGCCAGTATTCTGACCGGGACAGGTGTCAATGAGCAGTTCTTC.

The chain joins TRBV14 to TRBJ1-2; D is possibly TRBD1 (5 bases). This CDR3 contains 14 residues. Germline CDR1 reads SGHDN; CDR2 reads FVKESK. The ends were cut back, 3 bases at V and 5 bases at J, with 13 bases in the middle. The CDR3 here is CASSQLDSQYGYTF. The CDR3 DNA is TGTGCCAGCAGCCAGTTAGACAGTCAGTATGGCTACACCTTC.